This is a list of T cell receptor beta chains from one sample in a study of CXCR4 blockade with PD-1 therapy in pancreatic cancer. Measured with immunoSEQ multiplex PCR; TCRdb has only the in-frame clones, and not every one. The sample consists of a few thousand clones, more than 35% of them appearing once. Sequencing was performed on tumor tissue. These receptors were taken from a human donor with pancreatic ductal adenocarcinoma. Each CDR3 is given with its conserved first and last residue. A D gene is named only where the DNA matches it firmly. Rows give clone size only sometimes, using once, few, many, or a class for an expanded clone.

abundance: NA; d_gene: NA; j_gene: TRBJ1-2; v_gene: TRBV14; CDR3aa: CASSQVGGYTF; CDR3nt: TGTGCCAGCAGCCAAGTGGGGGGCTACACCTTC
abundance: few; d_gene: TRBD1; j_gene: TRBJ2-2; v_gene: TRBV30; CDR3aa: CAWSADRGLGGELFF; CDR3nt: TGTGCCTGGAGTGCGGACAGGGGGCTAGGCGGGGAGCTGTTTTTT
abundance: NA; d_gene: TRBD1; j_gene: TRBJ2-4; v_gene: TRBV19; CDR3aa: CASSYRTGVKNIQYF; CDR3nt: TGTGCCAGTAGTTACCGGACAGGGGTCAAAAACATTCAGTACTTC
abundance: NA; d_gene: NA; j_gene: TRBJ1-1; v_gene: TRBV28; CDR3aa: CASSFFATSHEAFF; CDR3nt: TGTGCCAGCAGTTTCTTCGCCACAAGTCATGAAGCTTTCTTT
abundance: few; d_gene: NA; j_gene: TRBJ2-7; v_gene: TRBV6-8; CDR3aa: CASRKIWTVYEQYF; CDR3nt: TGTGCCAGCAGAAAGATTTGGACTGTCTACGAGCAGTACTTC
abundance: NA; d_gene: TRBD2; j_gene: TRBJ2-3; v_gene: TRBV10-2; CDR3aa: CASSGFRTSSADTQYF; CDR3nt: TGCGCCAGCAGTGGTTTTAGGACTAGTAGTGCAGATACGCAGTATTTT
abundance: NA; d_gene: NA; j_gene: TRBJ2-5; v_gene: TRBV25-1; CDR3aa: CASNAGIGETQYF; CDR3nt: TGTGCCAGCAACGCAGGGATTGGAGAGACCCAGTACTTC
abundance: NA; d_gene: NA; j_gene: TRBJ2-1; v_gene: TRBV7-7; CDR3aa: CASSLDQGLYNEQFF; CDR3nt: TGTGCCAGCAGCTTAGATCAAGGACTATACAATGAGCAGTTCTTC
abundance: NA; d_gene: NA; j_gene: TRBJ1-3; v_gene: TRBV9; CDR3aa: CASSVAGAGNTIYF; CDR3nt: TGTGCCAGCAGCGTAGCGGGGGCCGGAAACACCATATATTTT
abundance: few; d_gene: NA; j_gene: TRBJ2-3; v_gene: TRBV7-5; CDR3aa: CASSLVGGTDTQYF; CDR3nt: TGTGCCAGCAGCTTAGTTGGCGGTACAGATACGCAGTATTTT
abundance: NA; d_gene: NA; j_gene: TRBJ2-3; v_gene: TRBV29-1; CDR3aa: CSVLGAAKSPDTQYF; CDR3nt: TGCAGCGTTCTCGGGGCCGCTAAGTCCCCAGATACGCAGTATTTT
abundance: NA; d_gene: NA; j_gene: TRBJ1-2; v_gene: TRBV6-8; CDR3aa: CASGVQGYGYTF; CDR3nt: TGTGCCAGCGGAGTCCAGGGTTACGGCTACACCTTC
abundance: NA; d_gene: NA; j_gene: TRBJ1-1; v_gene: TRBV29-1; CDR3aa: CSGSEAMVGAFF; CDR3nt: TGCAGCGGTTCGGAAGCGATGGTGGGAGCTTTCTTT
abundance: NA; d_gene: NA; j_gene: TRBJ2-4; v_gene: TRBV18; CDR3aa: CASSPYAGRMSKNIQYF; CDR3nt: TGTGCCAGCTCACCATATGCGGGGCGGATGTCCAAAAACATTCAGTACTTC
abundance: NA; d_gene: NA; j_gene: TRBJ2-5; v_gene: TRBV11-3; CDR3aa: CASSLGGTLGQETQYF; CDR3nt: TGTGCCAGCAGCTTAGGAGGGACCTTAGGCCAAGAGACCCAGTACTTC
abundance: few; d_gene: NA; j_gene: TRBJ1-3; v_gene: TRBV1; CDR3aa: CASSQVNQGLDGNTIYF; CDR3nt: TGCGCCAGCAGCCAAGTTAACCAGGGGCTCGACGGAAACACCATATATTTT
abundance: NA; d_gene: NA; j_gene: TRBJ2-5; v_gene: TRBV15; CDR3aa: CATSRDLADQETQYF; CDR3nt: TGTGCCACCAGCAGAGATTTAGCGGACCAAGAGACCCAGTACTTC
abundance: few; d_gene: NA; j_gene: TRBJ1-1; v_gene: TRBV5-1; CDR3aa: CASSLSGKNTEAFF; CDR3nt: TGCGCCAGCAGCCTAAGTGGGAAGAACACTGAAGCTTTCTTT
abundance: few; d_gene: NA; j_gene: TRBJ1-6; v_gene: TRBV15; CDR3aa: CATSRVAGTNSPLHF; CDR3nt: TGTGCCACCAGCAGAGTGGCAGGGACAAATTCACCCCTCCACTTT
abundance: few; d_gene: TRBD1; j_gene: TRBJ2-3; v_gene: TRBV9; CDR3aa: CASSVDREPDTQYF; CDR3nt: TGTGCCAGCAGTGTGGACAGGGAACCAGATACGCAGTATTTT
abundance: NA; d_gene: NA; j_gene: TRBJ2-7; v_gene: TRBV15; CDR3aa: CATSRGGQWLYEQYF; CDR3nt: TGTGCCACCAGCAGAGGAGGGCAGTGGCTCTACGAGCAGTACTTC
abundance: NA; d_gene: TRBD2; j_gene: TRBJ2-1; v_gene: TRBV18; CDR3aa: CASSPPGPGLAYNEQFF; CDR3nt: TGTGCCAGCTCACCACCTGGTCCCGGACTAGCCTACAATGAGCAGTTCTTC
abundance: NA; d_gene: TRBD1; j_gene: TRBJ2-7; v_gene: TRBV19; CDR3aa: CASSTTGVINEQYF; CDR3nt: TGTGCCAGTAGTACGACAGGGGTAATCAACGAGCAGTACTTC
abundance: medium-sized; d_gene: NA; j_gene: TRBJ1-2; v_gene: TRBV6-8; CDR3aa: CASSPRGGIYGYTF; CDR3nt: TGTGCCAGCAGTCCCCGGGGGGGGATCTATGGCTACACCTTC
abundance: large; d_gene: NA; j_gene: TRBJ2-3; v_gene: TRBV5-1; CDR3aa: CASSLESQIADTQYF; CDR3nt: TGCGCCAGCAGCTTGGAATCCCAGATCGCAGATACGCAGTATTTT
abundance: medium-sized; d_gene: NA; j_gene: TRBJ2-7; v_gene: TRBV7-5; CDR3aa: CASSLSGGSSYEQYF; CDR3nt: TGTGCCAGCAGCCTTAGCGGGGGGTCCTCCTACGAGCAGTACTTC
abundance: few; d_gene: NA; j_gene: TRBJ2-6; v_gene: TRBV7-6; CDR3aa: CASSITSSGANVLTF; CDR3nt: TGTGCCAGCAGCATTACTAGCTCTGGGGCCAACGTCCTGACTTTC
abundance: few; d_gene: TRBD2; j_gene: TRBJ2-7; v_gene: TRBV6-8; CDR3aa: CASSYKRGVIYEQYF; CDR3nt: TGTGCCAGCAGTTATAAGCGGGGGGTGATCTACGAGCAGTACTTC
abundance: NA; d_gene: NA; j_gene: TRBJ1-1; v_gene: TRBV6-8; CDR3aa: CASSEARQDTEAFF; CDR3nt: TGTGCCAGCAGTGAGGCCCGTCAGGACACTGAAGCTTTCTTT
abundance: NA; d_gene: NA; j_gene: TRBJ2-7; v_gene: TRBV29-1; CDR3aa: CSVTGSAIYEQYF; CDR3nt: TGCAGCGTCACAGGTTCTGCCATCTACGAGCAGTACTTC
abundance: few; d_gene: TRBD1; j_gene: TRBJ1-1; v_gene: TRBV19; CDR3aa: CASSRTGRLNTEAFF; CDR3nt: TGTGCCAGTTCCCGGACAGGGCGATTGAACACTGAAGCTTTCTTT
abundance: NA; d_gene: NA; j_gene: TRBJ2-5; v_gene: TRBV7-1; CDR3aa: CASHSIGAWETQYF; CDR3nt: TGTGCCAGCCATTCCATTGGGGCGTGGGAGACCCAGTACTTC
abundance: NA; d_gene: NA; j_gene: TRBJ1-1; v_gene: TRBV18; CDR3aa: CASSPDSMNTEAFF; CDR3nt: TGTGCCAGCTCACCGGACAGTATGAACACTGAAGCTTTCTTT
abundance: NA; d_gene: NA; j_gene: TRBJ2-7; v_gene: TRBV11-3; CDR3aa: CASSFPGQSYEQYF; CDR3nt: TGTGCCAGCAGCTTTCCGGGTCAATCCTACGAGCAGTACTTC
abundance: NA; d_gene: TRBD1; j_gene: TRBJ1-2; v_gene: TRBV19; CDR3aa: CASKRDRELGGYTF; CDR3nt: TGTGCCAGTAAACGGGACAGGGAATTGGGTGGCTACACCTTC
abundance: NA; d_gene: TRBD1; j_gene: TRBJ1-4; v_gene: TRBV29-1; CDR3aa: CSARRQGLDATNEKLFF; CDR3nt: TGCAGCGCCCGACGACAGGGACTCGATGCAACTAATGAAAAACTGTTTTTT
abundance: few; d_gene: NA; j_gene: TRBJ1-2; v_gene: TRBV6-7; CDR3aa: CASSYSLGEFGGYTF; CDR3nt: TGTGCCAGCAGTTACTCGTTAGGGGAATTTGGTGGCTACACCTTC
abundance: NA; d_gene: TRBD1; j_gene: TRBJ1-5; v_gene: TRBV15; CDR3aa: CATSTYGTASRSDQPQHF; CDR3nt: TGTGCCACCAGCACATACGGGACAGCCTCACGTTCGGATCAGCCCCAGCATTTT
abundance: NA; d_gene: NA; j_gene: TRBJ2-1; v_gene: TRBV11-1; CDR3aa: CASSLSFDGDNEQFF; CDR3nt: TGTGCCAGCAGCTTAAGCTTCGACGGTGACAATGAGCAGTTCTTC
abundance: NA; d_gene: TRBD1; j_gene: TRBJ2-2; v_gene: TRBV19; CDR3aa: CASSTPGQRPGELFF; CDR3nt: TGTGCCAGTAGTACTCCGGGACAGAGACCCGGGGAGCTGTTTTTT
abundance: NA; d_gene: NA; j_gene: TRBJ2-7; v_gene: TRBV19; CDR3aa: CASSFGGTGVIYEQYF; CDR3nt: TGTGCCAGTAGTTTCGGCGGGACTGGGGTGATCTACGAGCAGTACTTC
abundance: NA; d_gene: NA; j_gene: TRBJ2-5; v_gene: TRBV1; CDR3aa: CTSSHRLAGEETQYF; CDR3nt: TGCACCAGCAGCCACCGACTAGCGGGGGAAGAGACCCAGTACTTC
abundance: NA; d_gene: NA; j_gene: TRBJ2-7; v_gene: TRBV28; CDR3aa: CASRGRDIGSYEQYF; CDR3nt: TGTGCCAGCAGGGGTCGAGATATCGGCTCCTACGAGCAGTACTTC
abundance: NA; d_gene: NA; j_gene: TRBJ1-1; v_gene: TRBV9; CDR3aa: CASTKISGSTEAFF; CDR3nt: TGTGCCAGCACCAAAATCTCAGGGAGCACTGAAGCTTTCTTT
abundance: NA; d_gene: TRBD1; j_gene: TRBJ2-3; v_gene: TRBV6-1; CDR3aa: CASSEALGQGLSTQYF; CDR3nt: TGTGCCAGCAGTGAAGCGCTGGGACAGGGGTTATCTACGCAGTATTTT
abundance: NA; d_gene: NA; j_gene: TRBJ1-1; v_gene: TRBV19; CDR3aa: CASSMGRGETEAFF; CDR3nt: TGTGCCAGTAGTATGGGAAGGGGAGAAACTGAAGCTTTCTTT
abundance: medium-sized; d_gene: NA; j_gene: TRBJ2-2; v_gene: TRBV7-7; CDR3aa: CASSSDRMNTGELFF; CDR3nt: TGTGCCAGCAGCTCCGACAGGATGAACACCGGGGAGCTGTTTTTT
abundance: NA; d_gene: NA; j_gene: TRBJ1-2; v_gene: TRBV29-1; CDR3aa: CSARDTHNYGYTF; CDR3nt: TGCAGCGCCCGGGACACACATAACTATGGCTACACCTTC
abundance: few; d_gene: TRBD2; j_gene: TRBJ2-7; v_gene: TRBV5-1; CDR3aa: CASSLVGGGGGEQYF; CDR3nt: TGCGCCAGCAGCTTGGTAGGCGGGGGAGGAGGGGAGCAGTACTTC